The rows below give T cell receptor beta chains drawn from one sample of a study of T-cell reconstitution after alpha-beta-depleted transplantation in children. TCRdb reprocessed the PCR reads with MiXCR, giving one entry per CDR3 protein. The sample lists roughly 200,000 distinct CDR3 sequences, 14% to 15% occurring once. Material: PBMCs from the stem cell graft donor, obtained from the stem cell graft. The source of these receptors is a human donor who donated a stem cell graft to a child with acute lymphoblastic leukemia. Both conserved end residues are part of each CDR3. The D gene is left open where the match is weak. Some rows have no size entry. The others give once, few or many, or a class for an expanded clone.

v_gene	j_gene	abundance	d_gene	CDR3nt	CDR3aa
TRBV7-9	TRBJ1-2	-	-	TGTGCCAGCGGACCACAGAGATCTAACTATGGCTACACCTTC	CASGPQRSNYGYTF
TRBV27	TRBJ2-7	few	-	TGTGCCAGCAGATCGAACGTTTACTACGAGCAGTACTTC	CASRSNVYYEQYF
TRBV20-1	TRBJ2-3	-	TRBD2	TGCAGTGCTATTTATCGGCTTCTAGCGGGCATAGTCGCAGATACGCAGTATTTT	CSAIYRLLAGIVADTQYF
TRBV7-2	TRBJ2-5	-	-	TGTGCCAGCAGCTGGGCCTCCCTGGAAGAGACCCAGTACTTC	CASSWASLEETQYF
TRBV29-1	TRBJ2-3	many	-	TGCAGCGTGGGATCAGGACGCACAGATACGCAGTATTTT	CSVGSGRTDTQYF
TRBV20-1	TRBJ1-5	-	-	TGCAGTGCTAGCTTAGGGGTGGAGAATCAGCCCCAGCATTTT	CSASLGVENQPQHF
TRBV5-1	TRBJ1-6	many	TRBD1	TGCGCCAGCAGCAAATCGACAGGGGAGGATTCACCCCTCCACTTT	CASSKSTGEDSPLHF
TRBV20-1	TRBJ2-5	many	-	TGCAGTGCACCTATGGGCAGGGCCTGGGGAGAGACCCAGTACTTC	CSAPMGRAWGETQYF
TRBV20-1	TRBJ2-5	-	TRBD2	TGCAGTGCTGGTCCCGGGACTAGCGGGGGGGGTGCGGAGACCCAGTACTTC	CSAGPGTSGGGAETQYF
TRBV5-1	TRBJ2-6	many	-	TGCGCCAGCAGCTTGTTGGTTGGGGTCGGTGGGGCCAACGTCCTGACTTTC	CASSLLVGVGGANVLTF
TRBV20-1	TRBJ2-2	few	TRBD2	TGCAGTGCTAAGTCTAGCGGGAGGGCCTTAACCGGGGAGCTGTTTTTT	CSAKSSGRALTGELFF
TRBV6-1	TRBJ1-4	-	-	TGTGCCACCTCGGTAGCCTCTAATGAAAAACTGTTTTTT	CATSVASNEKLFF
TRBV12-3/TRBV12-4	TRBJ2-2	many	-	TGTGCCAGCAGTCCTTTGGGGGAAGGCACCGGGGAGCTGTTTTTT	CASSPLGEGTGELFF
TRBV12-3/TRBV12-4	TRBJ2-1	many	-	TGTGCCAGCAGTTTCTCCGGGAGTAGCGAGCAGTTCTTC	CASSFSGSSEQFF
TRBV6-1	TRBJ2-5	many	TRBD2	TGTGCCAGCGGCGGGAGGTACCAAGAGACCCAGTACTTC	CASGGRYQETQYF
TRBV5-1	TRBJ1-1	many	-	TGCGCCAGCAGACGCTTACCAGGGACGACTGAAGCTTTCTTT	CASRRLPGTTEAFF
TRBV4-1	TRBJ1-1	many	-	TGCGCCAGCAGCCTCGAGATGTTCACTGAAGCTTTCTTT	CASSLEMFTEAFF
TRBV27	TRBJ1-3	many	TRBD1	TGTGCCAGCCGCCCCCAGGGACAGTCTGGAAACACCATATATTTT	CASRPQGQSGNTIYF
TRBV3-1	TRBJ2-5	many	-	TGTGCCAGCAGCCAGCAATATAGCGGACAAGAGACCCAGTACTTC	CASSQQYSGQETQYF
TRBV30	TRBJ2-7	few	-	TGTGCCTGGAGTGACTGGGATTCTTCCTACGAGCAGTACTTC	CAWSDWDSSYEQYF
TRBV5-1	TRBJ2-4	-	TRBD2	TGCGCCAGCAGTCTCGCTAGCGGTAAAAACATTCAGTACTTC	CASSLASGKNIQYF
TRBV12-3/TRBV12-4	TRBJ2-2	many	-	TGTGCCAGCAGTTCACGGGATTTCAAGCCCGGGGAGCTGTTTTTT	CASSSRDFKPGELFF
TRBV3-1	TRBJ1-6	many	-	TGTGCCAGCAAGGGGCAGTCCTATAATTCACCCCTCCACTTT	CASKGQSYNSPLHF
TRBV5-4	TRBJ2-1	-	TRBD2	TGTGCCAGCAGCATGCAGGGAGGGCGCGACAATGAGCAGTTCTTC	CASSMQGGRDNEQFF
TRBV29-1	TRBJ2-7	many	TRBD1	TGCAGCGTTGGACAGGGGGCCTCCTACGAGCAGTACTTC	CSVGQGASYEQYF
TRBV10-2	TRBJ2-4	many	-	TGCGCCAGCAGTGAGTCGACGTTTGAGAGCGGTCAAGACGTCCTAGCCAAAAACATTCAGTACTTC	CASSESTFESGQDVLAKNIQYF
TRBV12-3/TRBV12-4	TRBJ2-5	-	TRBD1	TGTGCCAGCAGTTCAAACCTTAGACAGGGATCAGTCAGGGAGACCCAGTACTTC	CASSSNLRQGSVRETQYF
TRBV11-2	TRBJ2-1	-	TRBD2	TGTGCCAGCAGCTCGGGTTTGCTAGCGGGAAGACGTGGTGAGCAGTTCTTC	CASSSGLLAGRRGEQFF
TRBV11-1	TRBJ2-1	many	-	TGTGCCAGCAGCCTAAGGGTAGCGGTTAGCTACAATGAGCAGTTCTTC	CASSLRVAVSYNEQFF
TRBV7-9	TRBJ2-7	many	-	TGTGCCAGCAGCTTAGCCGGAGGTCAAGAGCAGTACTTC	CASSLAGGQEQYF
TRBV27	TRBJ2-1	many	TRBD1	TGTGCCAGCAGTTTCCCAAGGACAGGGGGGCCCGGTTTGTATGAGCAGTTCTTC	CASSFPRTGGPGLYEQFF
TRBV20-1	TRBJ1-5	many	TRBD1	TGCAGTGCTAGCGATCAGGGGGATCAGCCCCAGCATTTT	CSASDQGDQPQHF
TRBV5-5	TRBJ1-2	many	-	TGTGCCAGCAGCCCCGGGACTGGCCATAATGGCTACACCTTC	CASSPGTGHNGYTF
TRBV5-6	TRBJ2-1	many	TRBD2	TGTGCCAGCAGCTTAGGACTAGCGGGACTATCCTACAATGAGCAGTTCTTC	CASSLGLAGLSYNEQFF
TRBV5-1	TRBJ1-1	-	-	TGCGCCAGCAGCAACGGCTGGGGTACGGACACTGAAGCTTTCTTT	CASSNGWGTDTEAFF
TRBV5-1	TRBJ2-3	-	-	TGCGCCAGCAGCCCCCCATCGGTTAGCGGAACAGATACGCGGTATTTT	CASSPPSVSGTDTRYF
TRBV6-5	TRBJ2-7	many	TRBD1	TGTGCCAGCAGTTCCTCCGGGACAGGGCCCTACGAGCAGTACTTC	CASSSSGTGPYEQYF
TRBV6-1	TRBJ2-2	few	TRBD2	TGTGCCAGCAGTGAAGTGGTGCAGAAGTGGACGTCGGGGAGGGACGGGGAGCTGTTTTTT	CASSEVVQKWTSGRDGELFF
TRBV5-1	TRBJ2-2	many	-	TGCGCCAGCAGCTTGGCCCCCGGGAGAGACACCGGGGAGCTGTTTTTT	CASSLAPGRDTGELFF
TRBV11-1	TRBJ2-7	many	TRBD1	TGTGCCAGCGCCTCCGGACAGGTCCCCTACGAGCAGTACTTC	CASASGQVPYEQYF
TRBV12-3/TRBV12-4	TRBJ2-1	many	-	TGTGCCAGCATCTTCGGAGCGGATACCTACAATGAGCAGTTCTTC	CASIFGADTYNEQFF
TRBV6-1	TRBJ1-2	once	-	TGTGCCAGCAGTGAGAGACAGGCCGGGGGCAGTGGCTACACCTTC	CASSERQAGGSGYTF
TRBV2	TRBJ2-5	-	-	TGTGCCAGCCACTTCGGGCAGAACCAAGAGACCCAGTACTTC	CASHFGQNQETQYF
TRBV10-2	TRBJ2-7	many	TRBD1	TGCGCCAGCAGTGACGACAGGGGCAATCCCTACGAGCAGTACTTC	CASSDDRGNPYEQYF
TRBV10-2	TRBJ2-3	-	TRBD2	TGCGCCAGCAGTGAGAATTTAGCGGGAGGAGCTACGCAGTATTTT	CASSENLAGGATQYF
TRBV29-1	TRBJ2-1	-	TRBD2	TGCAGCGTTCGGACTAGCGGCTCCTACAATGAGCAGTTCTTC	CSVRTSGSYNEQFF
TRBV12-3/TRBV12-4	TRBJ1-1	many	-	TGTGCCAGCAGTTTAGTCTCAGTTATGAACACTGAAGCTTTCTTT	CASSLVSVMNTEAFF
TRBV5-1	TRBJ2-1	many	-	TGCGCCAGCAGGGAAGCGGAGACATACAATGAGCAGTTCTTC	CASREAETYNEQFF
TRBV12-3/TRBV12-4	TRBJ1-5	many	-	TGTGCCAGCAGTTTCGGACGGCGGAGCAATCAGCCCCAGCATTTT	CASSFGRRSNQPQHF
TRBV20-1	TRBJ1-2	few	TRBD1	TGCAGTGCTAGATCCGGGACAGGGGGCGACTATGGCTACACCTTC	CSARSGTGGDYGYTF
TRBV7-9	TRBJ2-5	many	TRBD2	TGTGCCAGCAGTTCTTCCCTACTAGCGGGAGAAGAGACCCAGTACTTC	CASSSSLLAGEETQYF
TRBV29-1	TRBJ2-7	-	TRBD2	TGCAGCGTCGTAGCGGGAGCCCTACGCGAGCAGTACTTC	CSVVAGALREQYF
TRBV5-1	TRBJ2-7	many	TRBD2	TGCGCCAGCAGCTTGAGTCTAGCGGGAGAGGGCGAGCAGTACTTC	CASSLSLAGEGEQYF
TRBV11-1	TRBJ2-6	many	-	TGTGCCAGCAGCCCTCTAGGGCACACACGAGAAGTATCTGGGGCCAACGTCCTGACTTTC	CASSPLGHTREVSGANVLTF
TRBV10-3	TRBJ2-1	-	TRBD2	TGTGCCATCAGCGGGAGGGCGGACCGCCTTGGGGATGAGCAGTTCTTC	CAISGRADRLGDEQFF